This is a list of T cell receptor beta chains from one sample in a study of human CD4 T cells and Enterobacteriaceae. Produced via immunoSEQ multiplex PCR; TCRdb's table is partial and in-frame only. The data show roughly 30,000 clones, with around four fifths seen just once and 1.7% held by the top ten. What was sequenced was memory CD4+ T cells from blood. The receptors were sampled from a human donor in good health. Both conserved end residues are part of each CDR3. A D gene is named only where the DNA matches it firmly. Clone sizes are given selectively: once, few, many, or a class where the clone is expanded.

d_call | clone_size | j_call | v_call | cdr3_aa | cdr3_nt
NA | NA | TRBJ1-5 | TRBV5-6 | CASSLEGSNQPQHF | TGTGCCAGCAGCTTGGAAGGTAGCAATCAGCCCCAGCATTTT
NA | NA | TRBJ2-7 | TRBV5-4 | CASSFGKTYEQYF | TGTGCCAGCAGCTTTGGGAAAACCTACGAGCAGTACTTC
NA | once | TRBJ2-2 | TRBV11-1 | CASSLVSSGPGELFF | TGTGCCAGCAGCTTAGTCTCCTCCGGTCCCGGGGAGCTGTTTTTT
NA | NA | TRBJ2-7 | TRBV10-2 | CASSESGRERYEQYF | TGCGCCAGCAGTGAGTCGGGGCGGGAAAGATACGAGCAGTACTTC
TRBD2 | NA | TRBJ2-1 | TRBV27 | CASSPGGTSYGEGNEQFF | TGTGCCAGCAGTCCAGGAGGGACTAGCTATGGGGAGGGCAATGAGCAGTTCTTC
TRBD2 | NA | TRBJ2-1 | TRBV5-8 | CATESGRTSGRDNEQFF | TGTGCCACCGAGTCGGGACGAACTAGCGGGAGAGACAATGAGCAGTTCTTC
TRBD2 | NA | TRBJ2-7 | TRBV27 | CASSKILAATPYEQYF | TGTGCCAGCAGTAAAATCCTAGCGGCGACGCCCTACGAGCAGTACTTC
TRBD2 | NA | TRBJ2-5 | TRBV19 | CASSPGTSGRGAETQYF | TGTGCCAGTAGTCCCGGGACTAGCGGGAGAGGGGCAGAGACCCAGTACTTC
NA | NA | TRBJ1-2 | TRBV23-1 | CASSQWWDGGGRNYGYTF | TGCGCCAGCAGTCAATGGTGGGATGGGGGGGGCCGAAACTATGGCTACACCTTC
NA | NA | TRBJ1-1 | TRBV10-1 | CASSSGTVLNTEAFF | TGCGCCAGCAGCTCAGGGACCGTGTTGAACACTGAAGCTTTCTTT
NA | NA | TRBJ1-2 | TRBV5-1 | CASRVGTTGNYGYTF | TGCGCCAGCAGAGTTGGAACGACGGGGAACTATGGCTACACCTTC
NA | NA | TRBJ2-6 | TRBV5-8 | CASSLRRASGANVLTF | TGTGCCAGCAGCTTGAGACGGGCCTCTGGGGCCAACGTCCTGACTTTC
TRBD1 | few | TRBJ1-2 | TRBV7-7 | CASSLVGQGYTF | TGTGCCAGCAGCTTAGTGGGACAGGGCTACACCTTC
TRBD1 | NA | TRBJ2-3 | TRBV29-1 | CSAKQGGTDTQYF | TGCAGCGCAAAACAGGGGGGCACAGATACGCAGTATTTT
TRBD1 | NA | TRBJ1-2 | TRBV6-4 | CASSPLGQGSDYGYTF | TGTGCCAGCAGTCCGCTTGGACAGGGATCTGACTATGGCTACACCTTC
NA | NA | TRBJ1-5 | TRBV5-1 | CASSLGASSNQPQHF | TGCGCCAGCAGCTTGGGGGCATCAAGCAATCAGCCCCAGCATTTT
TRBD1 | once | TRBJ2-1 | TRBV6-6 | CASSYGGTGRDEQFF | TGTGCCAGCAGTTACGGCGGGACAGGACGGGATGAGCAGTTCTTC
NA | once | TRBJ2-1 | TRBV30 | CAWSDELSSYNEQFF | TGTGCCTGGAGTGATGAGCTAAGCTCCTACAATGAGCAGTTCTTC
TRBD1 | NA | TRBJ2-1 | TRBV11-2 | CASSLRVYGTDVSYNEQFF | TGTGCCAGCAGTCTTAGGGTATACGGGACAGATGTCTCCTACAATGAGCAGTTCTTC
NA | NA | TRBJ2-5 | TRBV7-9 | CASSLIGGTVRETQYF | TGTGCCAGCAGCTTAATAGGGGGGACAGTTAGAGAGACCCAGTACTTC
TRBD2 | NA | TRBJ2-7 | TRBV10-2 | CASRTSGSYEQYF | TGCGCCAGCAGGACTAGCGGGAGTTACGAGCAGTACTTC
TRBD2 | few | TRBJ2-1 | TRBV5-1 | CASSSPPREASISYNEQFF | TGCGCCAGCAGCTCCCCCCCGCGGGAGGCTTCTATTAGCTACAATGAGCAGTTCTTC
NA | NA | TRBJ1-2 | TRBV5-6 | CASSIDAGGSGYTF | TGTGCCAGCAGCATAGACGCGGGAGGCTCTGGCTACACCTTC
TRBD1 | NA | TRBJ2-7 | TRBV30 | CALTGTVHEQYF | TGTGCCTTGACAGGGACAGTCCACGAGCAGTACTTC
TRBD2 | NA | TRBJ2-2 | TRBV7-8 | CASSGRLAGVVSGELFF | TGTGCCAGCAGCGGCCGACTAGCGGGAGTGGTGTCCGGGGAGCTGTTTTTT
TRBD2 | NA | TRBJ2-1 | TRBV5-1 | CASSQGRAFKNEQFF | TGCGCCAGCAGCCAAGGGAGGGCATTTAAGAATGAGCAGTTCTTC
NA | few | TRBJ2-2 | TRBV19 | CASIVGQRNTGELFF | TGTGCCAGTATTGTCGGACAGAGAAACACCGGGGAGCTGTTTTTT
NA | NA | TRBJ1-4 | TRBV2 | CASGEVGRVNEKLFF | TGTGCCAGCGGGGAGGTGGGCAGGGTGAATGAAAAACTGTTTTTT
NA | NA | TRBJ1-3 | TRBV5-1 | CASSLGGQGDTIYF | TGCGCCAGCAGCTTGGGGGGTCAGGGCGACACCATATATTTT
NA | NA | TRBJ2-7 | TRBV19 | CASSISSYEQYF | TGTGCCAGTAGTATATCGAGCTACGAGCAGTACTTC
TRBD1 | NA | TRBJ2-7 | TRBV28 | CASSLARDRGLLYEQYF | TGTGCCAGCAGTTTAGCCCGAGACAGGGGGTTACTCTACGAGCAGTACTTC